This T cell receptor (beta chain) is from a study of cytomegalovirus exposure and HLA in healthy donors. PCR used 60 Vbeta primers and 13 Jbeta primers. Generated by immunoSEQ multiplex PCR, the TCRdb table keeps only in-frame clones and is missing some. Of 100,000 to 150,000 clones in the sample, around 67% were seen once. Germline values: CDR1 SGHRS, CDR2 YFSETQ. V dropped 3 bases and J dropped 2 bases, with 11 bases sitting between them. The CDR3 has 14 amino acids. The V gene is TRBV5-1, the J gene TRBJ1-1; D call uncertain. The clonotype originates from a woman aged 35 to 49 in good health and CMV-seropositive. Material for sequencing was PBMCs. CDR3 sequence reads: CASSSFGDNTEAFF. DNA for the CDR3: TGCGCCAGCAGCTCCTTCGGGGATAACACTGAAGCTTTCTTT.